This passage covers 3 T cell receptor beta chains from one sample sequenced in a study of Ad26.COV2.S vaccination and SARS-CoV-2 variants. The protocol was immunoSEQ multiplex PCR, while the TCRdb copy is restricted to in-frame clones and leaves out a portion. The repertoire includes about 400,000 clones, about nine tenths of them detected once, and under 2% sits in the top ten. Described treatment: around 19 received Ad26.COV2.S at low or high dose, single or two shots; about 5 received placebo; per-sample allocation not given. After the first vaccine or placebo injection, samples were drawn on day 63. The sequencing here drew on peripheral blood, taken in a trial of Ad26.COV2.S vaccine versus placebo. The receptor source for this set is a person aged 18-60 years who received the Ad26.COV2.S COVID-19 vaccine or a placebo.

This clone was detected a few times. This chain uses TRBV18 with TRBJ2-7, with D unclear. The germline V gene has CDR1 KGHSH and CDR2 LQKENI. Trimming cost V 2 bases and J 3 bases, with 14 bases left between them. The CDR3 runs to 15 residues. The CDR3 coding sequence is TGTGCCAGCTCACCAGTAAAGGGCTCGGGCTACGAGCAGTACTTC. It encodes CASSPVKGSGYEQYF.

V is TRBV9 and J is TRBJ2-5; TRBD2 matches at 8 bases. Germline-derived CDR1 and CDR2 are SGDLS and YYNGEE. V trimming: 0 bases; J trimming: 4 bases; junction bases outside the gene matches: 5. This CDR3 contains 15 residues. CDR3 sequence (DNA): TGTGCCAGCAGCGTAGAAGGGACTAGTGTAGAGACCCAGTACTTC. Residues: CASSVEGTSVETQYF.

V and J are TRBV24-1 and TRBJ1-2, with TRBD1 matching over 10 bases. V lost 9 bases and J lost 8; bases outside the gene matches: 2. The length of the CDR3 is 11 residues. CDR1 is KGHDR, CDR2 SFDVKD, per germline. The DNA of the CDR3 is TGTGCCACCGGGGACAGGGGAGGCTACACCTTC. It specifies CATGDRGGYTF.